The 20 T cell receptor beta chains presented below share a single source sample, sequenced in a study of T-cell memory formation after mild COVID-19. MiXCR, run by TCRdb on the 5' RACE reads, gives a single entry per CDR3 protein. Of roughly 600,000 distinct CDR3 sequences in the sample, under 20% were seen once. The sequencing sample was made of PBMCs or a T cell subset sorted from them (not recorded which). The source is an adult woman who had mild COVID-19 (a few samples of this study predate the infection). Cell type and time point are not known.

J is TRBJ2-7 and V is TRBV10-3; 8 nucleotides match TRBD1. This CDR3 is built from 14 residues. Germline CDR1 reads ENHRY; CDR2 reads SYGVKD. Trimming removed 5 bases from V and 0 bases from J; junction bases left unmatched: 3. CDR3 bases: TGTGCCATCAGTAAGGACAGGGACTCCTACGAGCAGTACTTC. Amino acids: CAISKDRDSYEQYF.

At least ten counts were recorded for this clonotype. This chain uses TRBV29-1 with TRBJ2-1; 10 positions agree with TRBD1. The length of the CDR3 is 15 residues. V shed 2 bases and J 7 bases; nucleotides not matched to a gene: 8. Per germline, CDR1 SQVTM and CDR2 ANQGSEA. The CDR3 protein is CSVEPLDRGLNEQFF. In DNA form, the CDR3 reads TGCAGCGTTGAACCGCTCGACAGGGGGCTAAATGAGCAGTTCTTC.

The chain has TRBV6-5 and TRBJ2-1; TRBD2 aligns across 15 bases. The J segment lost 9 bases and the V segment lost 5 bases, leaving 11 bases of the junction unmatched. The CDR3 totals 17 residues. CDR1 and CDR2 from the germline V gene are MNHEY and SVGAGI. The CDR3 DNA sequence: TGTGCCAGCAGTGGTGGACTAGCGGGAGGGCCTTTCGGTGAGCAGTTCTTC. This sequence encodes CASSGGLAGGPFGEQFF.

This clonotype was recorded many times. The rearrangement links TRBV5-1 to TRBJ1-2; D possibly corresponds to TRBD1 (6 bases). Trimming pared 2 bases from V and 6 bases from J, leaving 11 bases between. Germline CDR1 and CDR2: SGHRS and YFSETQ. The CDR3 runs to 13 residues. CDR3: CASSFSGGDGYTF. The CDR3 DNA reads TGCGCCAGCAGCTTTTCCGGGGGCGATGGCTACACCTTC. The full variable domain, completed using reference TRBV5-1 and TRBJ1-2, is KAGVTQTPRYLIKTRGQQVTLSCSPISGHRSVSWYQQTPGQGLQFLFEYFSETQRNKGNFPGRFSGRQFSNSRSEMNVSTLELGDSALYLCASSFSGGDGYTFGSGTRLTVV.

The sample holds a few counts of this clonotype. The rearrangement links TRBV19 to TRBJ2-3, with D perhaps given as TRBD1 or TRBD2 (5 bases each). V dropped 6 bases and J dropped 1 base, with 14 bases sitting between them. CDR1 and CDR2 (germline): LNHDA, SQIVND (reference sequence). There are 15 residues in the CDR3. The CDR3 DNA reads TGTGCCAGTAGACCGGGGCGGGCCGGCACAGATACGCAGTATTTT. It encodes CASRPGRAGTDTQYF.

The chain carries TRBV18 and TRBJ1-2; D possibly corresponds to TRBD1 (5 bases). CDR1 KGHSH and CDR2 LQKENI come from the germline V gene. V lost 2 bases to trimming and J lost 0 bases, with 7 bases between them. There are 14 residues in the CDR3. Here the CDR3 DNA reads TGTGCCAGCTCACCAGGGGGGACTAACTATGGCTACACCTTC. Protein: CASSPGGTNYGYTF.

This clonotype was seen only a few times. The chain combines TRBV29-1 with TRBJ2-7; 9 bases are a match to TRBD2. There are 13 residues in the CDR3. With 7 bases clipped from V and 0 bases from J, the junction kept 4 bases outside the gene matches. Germline V gene lookup returns CDR1 SQVTM and CDR2 ANQGSEA. CDR3 loop: CSARTSDSYEQYF. CDR3 DNA: TGCAGCGCAAGGACTAGCGACTCCTACGAGCAGTACTTC.

The gene calls are TRBV7-9 and TRBJ1-1, with D perhaps matching TRBD1 (5 bases). Germline lookup yields CDR1 SEHNR and CDR2 FQNEAQ (reference sequence). The CDR3 runs 12 residues. Trimming left V 5 bases short and J 8 bases short, with 12 bases between. The CDR3 coding sequence is TGTGCCAGCAGCCACGTCGGGGCGGAAGCTTTCTTT. Translating gives CASSHVGAEAFF.

This clonotype turned up a few times. The rearrangement links TRBV19 to TRBJ2-3; 8 nucleotides line up with TRBD2. Per germline, CDR1 LNHDA and CDR2 SQIVND (reference sequence). The trim removed 3 bases at V and 3 bases at J, leaving 5 bases unmatched. The CDR3 runs to 15 residues. CDR3 nucleotide sequence: TGTGCCAGTAGTATGGGCCGGGGGGGTACAGATACGCAGTATTTT. It yields the protein CASSMGRGGTDTQYF. The complete variable domain, with remaining parts taken from reference TRBV19 and TRBJ2-3, reads DGGITQSPKYLFRKEGQNVTLSCEQNLNHDAMYWYRQDPGQGLRLIYYSQIVNDFQKGDIAEGYSVSREKKESFPLTVTSAQKNPTAFYLCASSMGRGGTDTQYFGPGTRLTVL.

This clonotype was picked up a small number of times. The chain has TRBV20-1 and TRBJ1-5; 9 nucleotides align to TRBD1. The V and J ends lost 4 bases and 11 bases, in that order; junction bases with no gene match: 9. CDR3 length: 13 residues. CDR1 is DFQATT, CDR2 SNEGSKA, per germline (reference sequence). The DNA of the CDR3 is TGCAGTGCTACGGGACAGGGACGGTGGACCCAGCATTTT. Amino acid sequence: CSATGQGRWTQHF.

The rearrangement uses TRBV3-1 and TRBJ2-7; 10 bases agree with TRBD2. The CDR3 extends over 17 amino acids. Germline-derived CDR1 and CDR2 are LGHDT and YNNKEL (reference sequence). With V trimmed by 3 bases and J by 0 bases, 8 bases remained unmatched. The CDR3 DNA sequence: TGTGCCAGCAGCCATTCCAGGGCTAGCGGGAGCTCCTACGAGCAGTACTTC. Protein product: CASSHSRASGSSYEQYF.

This clonotype was seen a handful of times. The gene calls are TRBV29-1 and TRBJ2-7, with TRBD1 identical over 10 bases. The CDR3 loop spans 13 amino acids. Trimming took 3 bases from V and 6 from J; bases not matched to a gene: 5. Germline assignment: CDR1 SQVTM and CDR2 ANQGSEA. This CDR3 reads CSVDLTGGGEQYF. The CDR3 DNA follows: TGCAGCGTTGACCTGACAGGGGGCGGCGAGCAGTACTTC.

In this sample, this clonotype turned up a few times. V gene TRBV12-3 or TRBV12-4 combines with J gene TRBJ2-1, with 10 bases aligning to TRBD2. J gave up 7 bases and V 6 bases, and 15 bases lay outside the gene matches. The CDR3 is 17 amino acids. The CDR3 loop reads CASRIGGLAGVKNEQFF. CDR3 sequence (DNA): TGTGCCAGCAGGATCGGGGGGCTAGCGGGAGTAAAAAATGAGCAGTTCTTC.

This clonotype showed up just a few times. This sequence joins TRBV6-5 and TRBJ1-5; D call uncertain. V was clipped by 7 bases and J by 7 bases, with 11 bases between them. CDR1 and CDR2 from the germline V gene are MNHEY and SVGAGI. The CDR3 spans 12 residues. CDR3: CASTGPGQPQHF. CDR3 bases: TGTGCCAGCACTGGGCCTGGACAGCCCCAGCATTTT.

The V and J genes are TRBV5-1 and TRBJ1-1; the match to TRBD1 covers 7 bases. V was clipped by 0 bases and J by 5 bases; unmatched bases: 4. CDR3 size: 14 residues. Germline loops: CDR1 SGHRS, CDR2 YFSETQ. The CDR3 loop reads CASSLGGGQTEAFF. The CDR3 DNA is TGCGCCAGCAGCTTGGGAGGGGGACAGACTGAAGCTTTCTTT.

This clonotype showed up just once. The J gene is TRBJ1-5, the V gene TRBV30; 8 nucleotides align to TRBD1. Trimming cost V 3 bases and J 3 bases; bases outside gene matches: 7. Germline V gene lookup returns CDR1 GTSNPN and CDR2 SVGIG (reference sequence). CDR3 length equals 15 residues. CDR3 in amino acids: CAWRGSDRANQPQHF. CDR3 nucleotides: TGTGCCTGGAGAGGGTCGGACAGGGCCAATCAGCCCCAGCATTTT. The entire variable domain, with the rest obtained from reference TRBV30 and TRBJ1-5, is as follows: SQTIHQWPATLVQPVGSPLSLECTVEGTSNPNLYWYRQAAGRGLQLLFYSVGIGQISSEVPQNLSASRPQDRQFILSSKKLLLSDSGFYLCAWRGSDRANQPQHFGDGTRLSIL.

The CDR3, as DNA: TGTGCCAGCAGACCCGACGGGAGCTCCTACAATGAGCAGTTCTTC. This gives the protein CASRPDGSSYNEQFF. The chain carries TRBV3-1 and TRBJ2-1; TRBD2 might be the D (6 bases). This CDR3 region has 15 residues. V lost 6 bases and J lost 0, with 12 bases in between. CDR1 and CDR2 from the germline V gene are LGHDT and YNNKEL (reference sequence).

This chain links TRBV5-1 with TRBJ1-4, with TRBD1 matching over 7 bases. CDR1 SGHRS and CDR2 YFSETQ come from the germline V gene. The CDR3 consists of 15 residues. V gave up 4 bases and J gave up 8 bases; unmatched junction bases: 11. CDR3 DNA: TGCGCCAGCAGCCCGGACAGGTCCCGGGGGGAAAAACTGTTTTTT. Protein product: CASSPDRSRGEKLFF.

This clonotype was counted only a few times. This chain uses TRBV30 with TRBJ1-1; D may be TRBD1 (6 bases). Germline V gene sequence: CDR1 GTSNPN, CDR2 SVGIG (reference sequence). CDR3 length: 12 residues. V shed 3 bases and J shed 10 bases, with 15 bases lying between them. The CDR3 region is CAWSRIQGSAFF. CDR3 coding DNA: TGTGCCTGGAGCAGGATACAGGGTTCAGCTTTCTTT.

The rearrangement uses TRBV3-1 and TRBJ2-7; D is ambiguous. The germline CDR1 and CDR2 sequences are LGHDT and YNNKEL (reference sequence). V lost 0 bases and J lost 4, with 10 bases in between. This CDR3 comprises 14 residues. The CDR3 DNA follows: TGTGCCAGCAGCCAAGATTTAAGCCAGTACGAGCAGTACTTC. Translation gives CASSQDLSQYEQYF.